The rows below give T cell receptor beta chains drawn from one sample of a study of coeliac disease. Sequencing used immunoSEQ multiplex PCR; TCRdb keeps in-frame clones, though not all of them. The data contain about 2,200 clones, approximately 61% of them singletons. The sample was lamina propria lymphocytes from the gut. The receptors come from a woman aged 25-40 years with active celiac disease. Both conserved end residues are part of each CDR3. The D gene is left open where the match is weak. Clone size is not always given. Where it is, it says once, few, many or a class for expanded clones.

-	TRBV19	17	TRBD1	TRBJ1-2	CASAPVSNRGLSYGYTF	TGTGCCAGCGCCCCTGTTTCGAACAGGGGGCTTAGCTATGGCTACACCTTC
-	TRBV28	16	TRBD2	TRBJ2-1	CASCPLGASGSNEQFF	TGTGCCAGCTGTCCCCTAGGGGCTAGCGGGAGCAACGAGCAGTTCTTC
-	TRBV7-8	15	-	TRBJ1-1	CASSAGVVGYTEAFF	TGTGCCAGCAGCGCGGGGGTGGTGGGTTACACTGAAGCTTTCTTT
-	TRBV27	15	-	TRBJ2-2	CASSLYPGSTGELFF	TGTGCCAGCAGTTTATACCCCGGGTCCACCGGGGAGCTGTTTTTT
-	TRBV19	16	TRBD1	TRBJ2-5	CASSIRDRDFIETQYF	TGTGCCAGTAGTATCCGGGACAGGGATTTTATTGAGACCCAGTACTTC
once	TRBV30	15	-	TRBJ2-7	CAWIPPSRRGKEQYF	TGTGCCTGGATTCCCCCCTCCCGCCGGGGAAAGGAGCAGTACTTC
-	TRBV6-5	15	TRBD1	TRBJ1-1	CASSYSSGGNTEAFF	TGTGCCAGCAGTTACTCGTCAGGGGGGAACACTGAAGCTTTCTTT
-	TRBV2	19	-	TRBJ2-6	CASSRRSYRYKGRANVLTF	TGTGCCAGCAGTCGGCGGTCTTACCGATACAAAGGTCGGGCCAACGTCCTGACTTTC
once	TRBV4-1	15	TRBD1	TRBJ1-6	CASSQGTGGNSPLHF	TGCGCCAGCAGCCAAGGGACAGGGGGGAATTCACCCCTCCACTTT
once	TRBV29-1	13	TRBD2	TRBJ2-3	CSVVKLAGDTQYF	TGCAGCGTTGTTAAGCTAGCGGGGGATACGCAGTATTTT
once	TRBV7-9	15	-	TRBJ1-5	CASSLKTGRNQPQHF	TGTGCCAGCAGCTTAAAGACAGGTCGCAATCAGCCCCAGCATTTT
once	TRBV5-1	15	TRBD2	TRBJ2-3	CASSFPLAATDTQYF	TGCGCCAGCAGCTTTCCCCTAGCGGCGACAGATACGCAGTATTTT
few	TRBV19	16	TRBD1	TRBJ2-2	CASSHPRDRYTGELFF	TGTGCCAGTAGCCACCCCAGGGACAGATACACCGGGGAGCTGTTTTTT